What follows are 8 T cell receptor beta chains derived from one specimen sequenced in a study of blood T cells in healthy people across ages. A second PCR, run for about 7 to 11 cycles, used a sample-barcoded 5' primer plus a J-beta primer mix. TCRdb re-derived calls from the 5' RACE reads in MiXCR, one entry per CDR3 protein. This repertoire shows approximately 770,000 distinct CDR3 sequences, roughly 50% found once; its top ten account for approximately 23%. Sequencing was carried out using blood. These receptors were obtained from a man in his thirties or forties in good health.

This clonotype was observed many times. J is TRBJ2-7 and V is TRBV6-5; possibly TRBD1 or TRBD2 for D (6 bases each). Germline CDR1 MNHEY, CDR2 SVGAGI. The CDR3 has 15 amino acids. Trimming removed 2 bases from V and 6 bases from J, with 17 bases in between. Here the CDR3 reads CASSYDMDGGGEQYF. For the CDR3, the DNA is TGTGCCAGCAGTTACGATATGGATGGAGGGGGCGAGCAGTACTTC.

The chain links TRBV4-1 to TRBJ2-1, with 7 nucleotides matching TRBD2. The CDR3 spans 17 residues. The V gene's germline CDR1 is MGHRA and CDR2 YSYEKL. Trimming took 0 bases from V and 7 from J; bases not matched to a gene: 12. The chain's CDR3 is CASSQDRGSPGQNEQFF. CDR3 in DNA: TGCGCCAGCAGCCAAGATCGCGGGAGTCCGGGGCAGAATGAGCAGTTCTTC.

The J gene is TRBJ2-3, the V gene TRBV2; D is uncertain. Germline lookup yields CDR1 SNHLY and CDR2 FYNNEI. The V end lost 7 bases, the J end lost 2 bases, and 13 bases lay between the germline ends. This CDR3 has 14 residues. CDR3 sequence (DNA): TGTGCCAGCAAGGTTGGGCCTTCCACAGATACGCAGTATTTT. It is translated as CASKVGPSTDTQYF.

This clonotype was counted only a few times. The V call is TRBV18, the J call TRBJ1-5; D unclear. This CDR3 has 15 amino acids. Trimming shortened V by 3 bases and J by 4 bases, and 13 bases separated the two germline ends. Germline V lookup: CDR1 KGHSH, CDR2 LQKENI. The CDR3 loop reads CASSPLGAGNQPQHF. The CDR3 bases are TGTGCCAGCTCACCTCTGGGAGCCGGGAATCAGCCCCAGCATTTT.

This clonotype was observed a handful of times. V gene TRBV20-1 combines with J gene TRBJ2-1, with a possible D match to TRBD2 (5 bases). V was trimmed by 5 bases and J by 0 bases, leaving 20 bases between them. This CDR3 comprises 17 residues. Germline V gene sequence: CDR1 DFQATT, CDR2 SNEGSKA (reference sequence). The CDR3 DNA reads as TGCAGTGCTCCTGTGGCGGCTAGCCGGAGCTCCTACAATGAGCAGTTCTTC. It specifies CSAPVAASRSSYNEQFF.

The chain joins TRBV6-2 or TRBV6-3 to TRBJ2-1; 10 positions agree with TRBD2. Germline-derived CDR1 and CDR2 are MNHEY and SVGEGT. J was trimmed by 5 bases and V by 6 bases; bases with no gene match: 10. The CDR3 runs to 16 residues. The DNA for the CDR3 is TGTGCCAGCAGCTCAGCGGGACTAGCGCCGGACAATGAGCAGTTCTTC. Translating it yields CASSSAGLAPDNEQFF.

V and J are TRBV9 and TRBJ2-1, with D unresolved. Trimming took off 4 bases at V and 10 bases at J, with 15 bases between the two ends. The CDR3 contains 13 residues. The germline V gene has CDR1 SGDLS and CDR2 YYNGEE. The DNA for the CDR3 is TGTGCCAGCAGCCTGACATGGGATACCGAGCAGTTCTTC. Translated, it gives CASSLTWDTEQFF.

This clonotype appeared once. The V call is TRBV4-3, the J call TRBJ1-4, with D unresolved. V dropped 1 base and J dropped 4 bases, with 10 bases sitting between them. CDR3 length equals 15 residues. The germline V gene encodes CDR1 LGHNA and CDR2 YSLEER. DNA of the CDR3: TGCGCCAGCAGCCAAGGTGGAAGGAGTAATGAAAAACTGTTTTTT. It translates to CASSQGGRSNEKLFF.